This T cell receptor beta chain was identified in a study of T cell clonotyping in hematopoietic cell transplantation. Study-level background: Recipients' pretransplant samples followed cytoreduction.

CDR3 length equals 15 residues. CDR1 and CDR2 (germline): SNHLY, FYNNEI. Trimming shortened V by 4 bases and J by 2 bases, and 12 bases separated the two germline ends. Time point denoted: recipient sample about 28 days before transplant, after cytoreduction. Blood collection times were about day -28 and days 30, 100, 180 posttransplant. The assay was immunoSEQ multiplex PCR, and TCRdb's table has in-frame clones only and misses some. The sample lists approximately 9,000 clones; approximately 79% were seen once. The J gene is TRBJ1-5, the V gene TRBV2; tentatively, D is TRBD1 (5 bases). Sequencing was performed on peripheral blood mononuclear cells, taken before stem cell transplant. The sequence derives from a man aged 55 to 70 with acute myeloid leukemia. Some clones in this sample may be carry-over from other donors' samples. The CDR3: CASSAPGQGNQPQHF. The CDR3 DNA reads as TGTGCCAGCAGTGCTCCAGGGCAGGGCAATCAGCCCCAGCATTTT.